This is a list of T cell receptor beta chains from one sample in a study of cytomegalovirus exposure and HLA in healthy donors. The table came from immunoSEQ multiplex PCR; TCRdb's copy has only in-frame clones and leaves some out. The sample carries 250,000 to 350,000 clones, 75% to 90% recorded once. Material: PBMCs. These TCRs come from a man aged 35-49 years in good health and CMV-seropositive. CDR3s leave out the opening cysteine and the closing phenylalanine or tryptophan. Fields, in order: CDR3 protein, clone size, V gene, J gene. Size is stated for part of the rows, as once, few or many counts, or as a class when the clone is expanded.

CDR3: ASSARSGTITDTQY
size: -
V: TRBV19
J: TRBJ2-3

CDR3: ASSLFKGYEQY
size: -
V: TRBV7-3
J: TRBJ2-7

CDR3: ASRPGPRRGEKLF
size: many
V: TRBV6-5
J: TRBJ1-4

CDR3: ASSWTGQGFTEAF
size: -
V: TRBV5-1
J: TRBJ1-1

CDR3: ASSPTGVSGNTIY
size: -
V: TRBV18
J: TRBJ1-3

CDR3: ASSAFTGTGSGYT
size: -
V: TRBV25-1
J: TRBJ1-2

CDR3: ASSLAGGPYNEQF
size: -
V: TRBV11-2
J: TRBJ2-1

CDR3: ASSSKALGYEQY
size: -
V: TRBV7-8
J: TRBJ2-7

CDR3: ASSQDMRQGNYEQY
size: -
V: TRBV4-3
J: TRBJ2-7

CDR3: ASSQVQRTSTDTQY
size: -
V: TRBV4-1
J: TRBJ2-3

CDR3: ASSLETGRRSF
size: -
V: TRBV5-1
J: TRBJ1-1

CDR3: ASSPLTGTDTQY
size: -
V: TRBV28
J: TRBJ2-3

CDR3: ARPPGQVNTEAF
size: -
V: TRBV6-1
J: TRBJ1-1

CDR3: ATSRDLSAGAGGEKLF
size: -
V: TRBV15
J: TRBJ1-4

CDR3: ASSMAPTNEKLF
size: -
V: TRBV19
J: TRBJ1-4

CDR3: ASSDRSNQPQH
size: -
V: TRBV25-1
J: TRBJ1-5

CDR3: ASSESGRAYEQY
size: -
V: TRBV10-1
J: TRBJ2-7

CDR3: ASSGPNRSPYGYT
size: -
V: TRBV6-1
J: TRBJ1-2

CDR3: ATSREAPGKEKLF
size: -
V: TRBV15
J: TRBJ1-4

CDR3: ASTFSQGAYEQY
size: -
V: TRBV6-6
J: TRBJ2-7

CDR3: ASSLVRETQY
size: -
V: TRBV5-1
J: TRBJ2-5

CDR3: AISEFTGVNQPQH
size: -
V: TRBV10-3
J: TRBJ1-5

CDR3: ASAGGLAGTGELF
size: -
V: TRBV7-9
J: TRBJ2-2

CDR3: ASRRKVSGSPQY
size: once
V: TRBV28
J: TRBJ2-7

CDR3: ASSSPGGGTDTQY
size: -
V: TRBV27
J: TRBJ2-3

CDR3: ASSLGRGQNYEQY
size: -
V: TRBV5-1
J: TRBJ2-7

CDR3: ASRRGRGTNQPQH
size: -
V: TRBV2
J: TRBJ1-5